Listed below are T cell receptor beta chains from one sample, sequenced in a study of blood T cell repertoires in COVID-19. Sequenced by immunoSEQ multiplex PCR; TCRdb stores in-frame clones only, minus some. This table holds 150,000 to 200,000 clones, around 88% found once. Sample: peripheral blood. The receptors derive from a human donor in a cohort sampled during active COVID-19. Both conserved end residues are part of each CDR3. A D gene is named only where the DNA matches it firmly. Size tells how often a clone was seen (once, few, many) or the class of an expanded clone, and some rows leave it out.

V gene	clone size	D gene	J gene	CDR3 DNA	CDR3 protein
TRBV19	-	TRBD1	TRBJ1-6	TGTGCCAGTGCGGGACAGCGAAATTCACCCCTCCACTTT	CASAGQRNSPLHF
TRBV9	-	-	TRBJ2-1	TGTGCCAGCAGCGCCAGAAGCAATGAGCAGTTCTTC	CASSARSNEQFF
TRBV6-5	-	-	TRBJ1-4	TGTGCCATCCAACAGGGTGTGAATGAAAAACTGTTTTTT	CAIQQGVNEKLFF
TRBV19	-	-	TRBJ1-1	TGTGCCAGTAGAACGGCCAGGGCCAACACTGAAGCTTTCTTT	CASRTARANTEAFF
TRBV28	-	TRBD1	TRBJ1-6	TGTGCCAGCAACTTAAACCGGGACAGGGGGCGAGGTTCACCCCTCCACTTT	CASNLNRDRGRGSPLHF
TRBV28	-	-	TRBJ1-5	TGTGCCAGCACCTCGTCCGGTCAGCCCCAGCATTTT	CASTSSGQPQHF
TRBV13	-	TRBD2	TRBJ2-7	TGTGCCAGCAGCTTAGGGGGAGGGTCTGCCCCCTACGAGCAGTACTTC	CASSLGGGSAPYEQYF
TRBV5-1	-	TRBD1	TRBJ2-4	TGCGCCAGCCAGGGGGTCCTAGCCAAAAACATTCAGTACTTC	CASQGVLAKNIQYF
TRBV5-4	-	-	TRBJ1-2	TGTGCCAGCAGCTTGGAAACAGCCATAGCTAACTATGGCTACACCTTC	CASSLETAIANYGYTF
TRBV6-1	few	-	TRBJ2-2	TGTGCCAGCAGTGAGGGGGCCAACACCGGGGAGCTGTTTTTT	CASSEGANTGELFF
TRBV28	-	TRBD1	TRBJ1-2	TGTGCCAGTAGGACAGGGGGCTTTGGCTACACCTTC	CASRTGGFGYTF
TRBV7-9	-	-	TRBJ1-1	TGTGCCAGCAGCTTGAGGGGCGGGATCACTGAAGCTTTCTTT	CASSLRGGITEAFF
TRBV28	-	-	TRBJ1-3	TGTGCCAGCCTCAGTTTATCCAGGTTTCTCTCTGGAAACACCATATATTTT	CASLSLSRFLSGNTIYF
TRBV20-1	-	TRBD1	TRBJ1-1	TGCAGTGCACTACAGGGGGCCTCTTTCTTT	CSALQGASFF
TRBV11-3	-	-	TRBJ2-1	TGTGCCAGCAGCTCAGGACAGTCCAGCTACAATGAGCAGTTCTTC	CASSSGQSSYNEQFF